The 28 T cell receptor beta chains listed next were all sequenced from one sample in a study of shared clonotypes between healthy human individuals. Generated by immunoSEQ multiplex PCR, the TCRdb table keeps only in-frame clones and is missing some. This table has 1,500,000 or so clones, just under 99% appearing once. Sequenced input: naive CD4+ T cells sorted from blood. Specified subset: CD45RA+ positively selected. The source of these receptors is a man aged 25 to 40 in good health.

V usage is TRBV7-2 and J usage is TRBJ2-2; D ambiguous. Germline lookup yields CDR1 SGHTA and CDR2 FQGNSA. The CDR3 has 13 residues. Trimming cost V 4 bases and J 4 bases, with 7 bases left between them. CDR3 loop: CASSSIFTGELFF. The CDR3 region has the DNA TGTGCCAGCAGCTCTATATTCACCGGGGAGCTGTTTTTT.

The CDR3 protein is CASSLISVETQYF. For the CDR3, the DNA is TGCGCCAGCAGCCTTATTAGCGTCGAGACCCAGTACTTC. J is TRBJ2-5 and V is TRBV5-1; D possibly corresponds to TRBD2 (5 bases). Trimming stripped 4 bases from V and 5 bases from J, with 12 bases between. This CDR3 is built from 13 residues. Germline V gene lookup returns CDR1 SGHRS and CDR2 YFSETQ.

The chain joins TRBV18 to TRBJ2-1, with TRBD2 matching over 8 bases. J was trimmed by 3 bases and V by 1 base; bases with no gene match: 8. CDR1 is KGHSH and CDR2 is LQKENI in the germline V gene. The CDR3 runs 17 residues. The CDR3 reads CASSPLPPSGYYNEQFF. CDR3 DNA sequence: TGTGCCAGCTCACCACTCCCACCTAGCGGGTACTACAATGAGCAGTTCTTC. The full variable domain, rest sourced from reference TRBV18 and TRBJ2-1, is NAGVMQNPRHLVRRRGQEARLRCSPMKGHSHVYWYRQLPEEGLKFMVYLQKENIIDESGMPKERFSAEFPKEGPSILRIQQVVRGDSAAYFCASSPLPPSGYYNEQFFGPGTRLTVL.

The V gene is TRBV18, the J gene TRBJ2-3; TRBD1 or TRBD2 may be the D gene (6 bases each). The CDR3 spans 16 residues. Trimming took 6 bases from V and 0 from J, leaving 16 bases between them. Germline V gene sequence: CDR1 KGHSH, CDR2 LQKENI. The CDR3 sequence is CASSGTPGGSTDTQYF. CDR3 bases: TGTGCCAGCTCGGGAACACCCGGGGGCAGCACAGATACGCAGTATTTT.

To note about this clone: Within the sample, other DNA sequences also encode this same CDR3. The chain recombines TRBV6-5 with TRBJ1-4, with 10 positions matching TRBD1. Germline trimming cut 0 bases from V and 6 bases from J; bases unmatched to any gene: 1. Germline CDR1 MNHEY, CDR2 SVGAGI. There are 15 residues in the CDR3. DNA for the CDR3: TGTGCCAGCAGTTACTCTGGGACAGGGGATGAAAAACTGTTTTTT. Its protein product is CASSYSGTGDEKLFF.

The chain links TRBV7-2 to TRBJ2-2, with 7 positions matching TRBD1. The CDR3 extends over 15 amino acids. The V gene's germline CDR1 is SGHTA and CDR2 FQGNSA. V shed 5 bases and J 2 bases; nucleotides not matched to a gene: 5. CDR3 sequence (DNA): TGTGCCAGCAGCCCAAGGGGGCGAAACACCGGGGAGCTGTTTTTT. It is translated as CASSPRGRNTGELFF.

This sequence joins TRBV5-1 and TRBJ2-2; D gene unclear. V lost 3 bases, J lost 5 bases, and 8 bases lay in between. The CDR3 is 13 residues long. Germline-derived CDR1 and CDR2 are SGHRS and YFSETQ. CDR3 amino acids: CASSSAVTGELFF. Here the CDR3 DNA reads TGCGCCAGCAGCTCGGCCGTAACCGGGGAGCTGTTTTTT.

The J gene is TRBJ1-5, the V gene TRBV11-2; D is possibly TRBD1 (5 bases). There are 15 residues in the CDR3. CDR1 and CDR2 (germline): SGHAT, FQNNGV. Trimming removed 5 bases from V and 3 bases from J, with 14 bases in between. CDR3 sequence reads: CASSPTRGFNQPQHF. In nucleotides, the CDR3 is TGTGCCAGCAGCCCAACGAGGGGTTTCAATCAGCCCCAGCATTTT.

The V and J genes are TRBV9 and TRBJ1-1; D may be TRBD1 (5 bases). Looked up from germline, CDR1 is SGDLS and CDR2 is YYNGEE. The CDR3 length is 16 residues. Trimming shortened V by 3 bases and J by 1 base, and 16 bases separated the two germline ends. CDR3 DNA: TGTGCCAGCAGCGGGGACTTCCCCGTCGGGAACACTGAAGCTTTCTTT. The encoded protein is CASSGDFPVGNTEAFF.

The chain recombines TRBV27 with TRBJ2-7, with unresolved D. With 3 bases removed from V and 4 bases from J, the gap between germline ends came to 16 bases. Germline-derived CDR1 and CDR2 are MNHEY and SMNVEV (reference sequence). This CDR3 has 15 amino acids. CDR3 residues: CASSFYTRFGYEQYF. The CDR3 region has the DNA TGTGCCAGCAGTTTTTATACACGATTCGGATACGAGCAGTACTTC.

This chain uses TRBV27 with TRBJ1-2; the D gene is possibly TRBD1 (5 bases). The V and J ends lost 8 bases and 9 bases respectively, with 16 bases between them. The V gene's germline CDR1 is MNHEY and CDR2 SMNVEV (reference sequence). This CDR3 region has 12 residues. The CDR3 DNA reads TGTGCCAGCGGGGCAGTCCAAGAGCGCTACACCTTC. Translation: CASGAVQERYTF.

The genes are TRBV5-1 and TRBJ2-2, with 7 bases that match TRBD2. Germline CDR1 reads SGHRS; CDR2 reads YFSETQ. J lost 5 bases, V lost 2 bases, and 6 bases had no gene match. This CDR3 is 15 amino acids long. CDR3 residues: CASSFAGERTGELFF. CDR3 bases: TGCGCCAGCAGCTTTGCGGGAGAGAGGACCGGGGAGCTGTTTTTT.

The V call is TRBV28, the J call TRBJ1-1; 7 nucleotides align to TRBD1. Germline trimming cut 4 bases from V and 2 bases from J; bases unmatched to any gene: 7. The germline gives CDR1 MDHEN, CDR2 SYDVKM. This CDR3 comprises 15 residues. The CDR3 here is CASSSMTGINTEAFF. The CDR3 DNA reads as TGTGCCAGCAGTTCGATGACAGGGATCAACACTGAAGCTTTCTTT.

This clone was observed a single time. The V gene is TRBV7-8, the J gene TRBJ1-4; D might be TRBD1 (5 bases). V was shortened by 5 bases and J by 8 bases, with 12 bases between the two germline ends. Germline values: CDR1 SGHVS, CDR2 FQNEAQ. The CDR3 spans 13 residues. The CDR3 DNA follows: TGTGCCAGCAGCACCCGGACATTCGAAAAACTGTTTTTT. This codes for CASSTRTFEKLFF.

This sequence joins TRBV28 and TRBJ1-5, with 7 bases identical to TRBD1. V shed 8 bases and J 9 bases; nucleotides not matched to a gene: 7. Germline V gene sequence: CDR1 MDHEN, CDR2 SYDVKM. The CDR3 runs 12 residues. The chain's CDR3 is CASGQAVGPQHF. CDR3 bases: TGTGCCAGCGGACAGGCCGTAGGGCCCCAGCATTTT.

The chain couples TRBV18 to TRBJ2-7; 7 bases match TRBD1. Germline CDR1 is KGHSH and CDR2 is LQKENI. The CDR3 is 15 amino acids. Unmatched junction bases numbered 4, after V lost 2 bases and J lost 0 bases. CDR3 bases: TGTGCCAGCTCACCATCGACAGGGAGCTCCTACGAGCAGTACTTC. Encoded protein: CASSPSTGSSYEQYF.

A remark on this clone: Other DNA sequences in the sample encode the same CDR3. This chain uses TRBV7-2 with TRBJ2-3; D is unresolved. V dropped 5 bases and J dropped 0 bases, with 12 bases sitting between them. Germline CDR1 and CDR2: SGHTA and FQGNSA. CDR3 length: 15 amino acids. CDR3 protein: CASSPVGGSTDTQYF. CDR3 nucleotide sequence: TGTGCCAGCAGCCCCGTCGGCGGAAGCACAGATACGCAGTATTTT.

The chain combines TRBV2 with TRBJ1-2, with TRBD1 matching 7 bases. The CDR3 spans 13 residues. Germline CDR1 and CDR2: SNHLY and FYNNEI. With V trimmed by 5 bases and J by 6 bases, 6 bases remained unmatched. The CDR3, as DNA: TGTGCCAGCAGTCTCGACAGGGACCATGGCTACACCTTC. It yields the protein CASSLDRDHGYTF. Supplemented by reference TRBV2 and TRBJ1-2, the full variable domain reads EPEVTQTPSHQVTQMGQEVILRCVPISNHLYFYWYRQILGQKVEFLVSFYNNEISEKSEIFDDQFSVERPDGSNFTLKIRSTKLEDSAMYFCASSLDRDHGYTFGSGTRLTVV.

A remark on this clone: Additional DNA sequences in this sample encode the identical CDR3. V is TRBV7-2 and J is TRBJ2-7; D remains ambiguous. Germline V gene sequence: CDR1 SGHTA, CDR2 FQGNSA. This CDR3 region has 13 residues. Trimming removed 4 bases at V and 0 bases at J, with 7 bases between. The CDR3 DNA reads TGTGCCAGCAGCTCGTCCTTCTCCTACGAGCAGTACTTC. The encoded protein is CASSSSFSYEQYF.

This chain connects TRBV5-1 to TRBJ2-1, with TRBD1 identical over 9 bases. The J segment lost 4 bases and the V segment lost 4 bases, leaving 9 bases of the junction unmatched. Germline CDR1 is SGHRS and CDR2 is YFSETQ. The CDR3 runs to 16 residues. CDR3 loop: CASSGGQGKGYNEQFF. The CDR3 coding sequence is TGCGCCAGCAGCGGGGGACAGGGCAAGGGGTACAATGAGCAGTTCTTC.

J is TRBJ2-5 and V is TRBV5-1; TRBD2 might be the D (7 bases). This CDR3 comprises 16 residues. V was clipped by 0 bases and J by 1 base, with 13 bases between them. Germline CDR1 reads SGHRS; CDR2 reads YFSETQ. For the CDR3, the DNA is TGCGCCAGCAGCTTGGCGGGGGGCGGTCGCCAAGAGACCCAGTACTTC. This encodes CASSLAGGGRQETQYF.

The chain employs TRBV29-1 and TRBJ1-1; D not certain. V was trimmed by 5 bases and J by 0 bases, leaving 7 bases between them. This CDR3 comprises 12 residues. From germline, CDR1 is SQVTM and CDR2 ANQGSEA. As DNA, the CDR3 is TGCAGCGTTAATCCTTTGAACACTGAAGCTTTCTTT. Translation: CSVNPLNTEAFF. The full variable domain, with the rest looked up from reference TRBV29-1 and TRBJ1-1, is SAVISQKPSRDICQRGTSLTIQCQVDSQVTMMFWYRQQPGQSLTLIATANQGSEATYESGFVIDKFPISRPNLTFSTLTVSNMSPEDSSIYLCSVNPLNTEAFFGQGTRLTVV.

This chain links TRBV28 with TRBJ1-5, with a possible D match to TRBD1 (6 bases). The CDR3 length is 11 residues. V shed 11 bases and J shed 6 bases, with 11 bases lying between them. Germline CDR1 MDHEN, CDR2 SYDVKM. CDR3: CASGTFQPQHF. Here the CDR3 DNA reads TGTGCCTCAGGGACATTTCAGCCCCAGCATTTT.

This CDR3 is CASSVGLAEGIDTQYF. The CDR3 bases are TGTGCCAGCAGCGTGGGACTAGCGGAAGGGATAGATACGCAGTATTTT. The genes are TRBV11-3 and TRBJ2-3; 11 nucleotides align to TRBD2. CDR3 length: 16 amino acids. Germline lookup yields CDR1 SGHNT and CDR2 YENEEA. With V trimmed by 5 bases and J by 5 bases, 9 bases remained unmatched.

This chain uses TRBV30 with TRBJ2-2, with D possibly matching TRBD2 (7 bases). This CDR3 region has 18 residues. CDR1 and CDR2 (germline): GTSNPN, SVGIG (reference sequence). V was cut by 3 bases and J by 0 bases, with 20 bases left in between. The CDR3, as DNA: TGTGCCTGGAGACTTAGAGCGGGGACAATTTCGAACACCGGGGAGCTGTTTTTT. The encoded protein is CAWRLRAGTISNTGELFF.

The count of this clone is one. The chain joins TRBV11-2 to TRBJ2-7; tentative D call: TRBD1 (7 bases). Germline V CDR1 and CDR2: SGHAT, FQNNGV. The V end was cut by 2 bases, the J end by 4 bases, with 12 bases between. CDR3 length equals 14 residues. In DNA, the CDR3 is TGTGCCAGCAGCTTATCCTCAGGGGGGTACGAGCAGTACTTC. It is translated as CASSLSSGGYEQYF.

This chain connects TRBV6-5 to TRBJ1-5, with 9 nucleotides matching TRBD1. Germline V gives CDR1 MNHEY, CDR2 SVGAGI. The CDR3 contains 16 residues. V gave up 2 bases and J gave up 3 bases; unmatched junction bases: 5. This chain's CDR3 is CASSYQDRGPNQPQHF. The CDR3 DNA follows: TGTGCCAGCAGTTACCAGGACAGGGGCCCCAATCAGCCCCAGCATTTT.

This clone was detected once. Here the CDR3 DNA reads TGCGCCAGCAGCTTGGGCCCCCGGACAGGGAGTTACGAGCAGTACTTC. It is translated as CASSLGPRTGSYEQYF. V is TRBV5-1 and J is TRBJ2-7; 8 bases fit TRBD1. Germline lookup yields CDR1 SGHRS and CDR2 YFSETQ. This CDR3 comprises 16 residues. The V gene end was trimmed by 0 bases and the J gene end by 4 bases; junction bases not matched to a gene: 9. Complete variable domain (other parts from reference TRBV5-1 and TRBJ2-7): KAGVTQTPRYLIKTRGQQVTLSCSPISGHRSVSWYQQTPGQGLQFLFEYFSETQRNKGNFPGRFSGRQFSNSRSEMNVSTLELGDSALYLCASSLGPRTGSYEQYFGPGTRLTVT.